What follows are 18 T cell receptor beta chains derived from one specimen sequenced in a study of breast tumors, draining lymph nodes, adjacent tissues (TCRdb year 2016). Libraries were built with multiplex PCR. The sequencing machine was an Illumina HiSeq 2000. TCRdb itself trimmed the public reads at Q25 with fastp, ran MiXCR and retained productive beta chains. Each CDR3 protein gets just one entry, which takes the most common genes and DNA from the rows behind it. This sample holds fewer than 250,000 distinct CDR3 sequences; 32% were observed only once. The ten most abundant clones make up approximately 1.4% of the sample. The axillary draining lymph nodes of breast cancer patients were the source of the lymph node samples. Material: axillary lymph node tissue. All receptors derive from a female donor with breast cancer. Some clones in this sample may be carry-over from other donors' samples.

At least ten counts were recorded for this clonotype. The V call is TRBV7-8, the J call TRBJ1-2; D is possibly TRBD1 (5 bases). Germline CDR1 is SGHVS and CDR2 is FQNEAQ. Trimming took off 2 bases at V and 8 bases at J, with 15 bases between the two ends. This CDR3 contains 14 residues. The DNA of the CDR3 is TGTGCCAGCAGCTTACTTACGGGGGTAGACGGCTACACCTTC. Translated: CASSLLTGVDGYTF.

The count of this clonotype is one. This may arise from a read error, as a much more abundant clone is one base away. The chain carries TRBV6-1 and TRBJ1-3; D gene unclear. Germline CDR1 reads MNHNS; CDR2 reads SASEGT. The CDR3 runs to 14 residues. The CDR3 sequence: CACSVGGTGNTIYF. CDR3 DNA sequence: TGTGCCTGCAGTGTTGGCGGGACTGGAAACACCATATATTTT.

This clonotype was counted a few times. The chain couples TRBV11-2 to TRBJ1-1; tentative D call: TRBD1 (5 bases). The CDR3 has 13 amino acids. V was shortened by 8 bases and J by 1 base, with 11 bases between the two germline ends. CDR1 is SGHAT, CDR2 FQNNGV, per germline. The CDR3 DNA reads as TGTGCCAGCTCAACCGGGGGGAACACTGAAGCTTTCTTT. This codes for CASSTGGNTEAFF.

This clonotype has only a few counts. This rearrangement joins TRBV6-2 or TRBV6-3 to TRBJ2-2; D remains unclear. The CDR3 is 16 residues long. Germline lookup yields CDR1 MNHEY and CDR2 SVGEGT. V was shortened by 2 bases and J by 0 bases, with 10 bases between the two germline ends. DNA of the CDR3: TGTGCCAGCAGTTACGCGGCAGGCCCGAACACCGGGGAGCTGTTTTTT. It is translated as CASSYAAGPNTGELFF.

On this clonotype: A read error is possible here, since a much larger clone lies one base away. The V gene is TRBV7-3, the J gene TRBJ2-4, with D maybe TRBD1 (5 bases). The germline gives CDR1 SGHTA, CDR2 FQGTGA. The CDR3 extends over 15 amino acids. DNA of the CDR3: TGTGCCAGCAGCTGGGCAGGGAATCCCAAAGACATTCAGCACTTC. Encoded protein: CASSWAGNPKDIQHF.

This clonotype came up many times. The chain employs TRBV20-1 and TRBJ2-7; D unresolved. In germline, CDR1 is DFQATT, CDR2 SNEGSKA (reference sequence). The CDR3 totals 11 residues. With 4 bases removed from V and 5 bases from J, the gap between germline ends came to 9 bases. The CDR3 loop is CSAIVVNEQYF. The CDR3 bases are TGCAGTGCTATTGTTGTGAACGAGCAGTACTTC.

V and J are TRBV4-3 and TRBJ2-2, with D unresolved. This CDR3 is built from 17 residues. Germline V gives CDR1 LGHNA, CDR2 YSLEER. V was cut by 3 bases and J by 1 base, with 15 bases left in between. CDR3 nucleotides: TGCGCCAGCAGCCACGGCCGGCTTAGCTTGAACACCGGGGAGCTGTTTTTT. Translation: CASSHGRLSLNTGELFF.

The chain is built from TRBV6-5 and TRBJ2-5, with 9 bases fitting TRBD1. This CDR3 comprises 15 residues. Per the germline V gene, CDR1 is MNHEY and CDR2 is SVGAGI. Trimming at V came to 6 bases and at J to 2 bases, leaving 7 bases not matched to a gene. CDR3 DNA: TGTGCCAGCAGGCCCGGGACAGGGAGGCAAGAGACCCAGTACTTC. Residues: CASRPGTGRQETQYF.

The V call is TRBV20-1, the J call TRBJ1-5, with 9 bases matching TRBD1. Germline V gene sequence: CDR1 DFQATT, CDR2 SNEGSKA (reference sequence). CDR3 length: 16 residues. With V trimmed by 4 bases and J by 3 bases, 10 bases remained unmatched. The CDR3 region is CSAKGQGGYTNQPQHF. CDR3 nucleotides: TGCAGTGCTAAGGGACAGGGTGGTTATACCAATCAGCCCCAGCATTTT.

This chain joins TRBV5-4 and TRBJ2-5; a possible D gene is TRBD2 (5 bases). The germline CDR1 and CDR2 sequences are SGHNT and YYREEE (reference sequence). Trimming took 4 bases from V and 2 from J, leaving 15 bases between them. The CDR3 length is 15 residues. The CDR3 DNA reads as TGTGCCAGCAGCCAATCTACAGCGGTGCAAGAGACCCAGTACTTC. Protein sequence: CASSQSTAVQETQYF. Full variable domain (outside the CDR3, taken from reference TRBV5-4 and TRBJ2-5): ETGVTQSPTHLIKTRGQQVTLRCSSQSGHNTVSWYQQALGQGPQFIFQYYREEENGRGNFPPRFSGLQFPNYSSELNVNALELDDSALYLCASSQSTAVQETQYFGPGTRLLVL.

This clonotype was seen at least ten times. CDR3 loop: CSAREGRQPQHF. As DNA, the CDR3 is TGCAGTGCTAGGGAGGGGCGACAGCCCCAGCATTTT. This sequence joins TRBV20-1 and TRBJ1-5; the D gene is possibly TRBD1 (5 bases). Between the trimmed V and J ends, which lost 3 bases and 7 bases, there was a span of 10 bases. The V gene's germline CDR1 is DFQATT and CDR2 SNEGSKA (reference sequence). This CDR3 spans 12 amino acids.

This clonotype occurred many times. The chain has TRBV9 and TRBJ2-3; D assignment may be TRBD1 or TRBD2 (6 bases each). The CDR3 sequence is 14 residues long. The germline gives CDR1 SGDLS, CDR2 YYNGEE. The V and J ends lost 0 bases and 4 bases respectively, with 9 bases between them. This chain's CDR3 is CASSVGGGPDTQYF. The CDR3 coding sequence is TGTGCCAGCAGCGTAGGAGGGGGGCCAGATACGCAGTATTTT.

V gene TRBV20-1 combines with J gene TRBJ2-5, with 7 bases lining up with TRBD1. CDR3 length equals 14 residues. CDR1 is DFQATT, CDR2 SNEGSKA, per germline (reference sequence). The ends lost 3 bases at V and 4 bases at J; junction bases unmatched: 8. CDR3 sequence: CSASPTGFGETQYF. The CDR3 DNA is TGCAGTGCTAGCCCGACAGGGTTCGGAGAGACCCAGTACTTC.

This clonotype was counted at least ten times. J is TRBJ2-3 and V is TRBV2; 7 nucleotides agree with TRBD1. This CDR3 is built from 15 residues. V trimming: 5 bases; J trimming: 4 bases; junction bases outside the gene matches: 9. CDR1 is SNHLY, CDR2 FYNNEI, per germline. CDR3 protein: CASSPGQGGPDTQYF. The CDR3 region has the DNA TGTGCCAGCAGTCCGGGACAAGGGGGCCCAGATACGCAGTATTTT.

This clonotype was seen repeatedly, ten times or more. The DNA for the CDR3 is TGTGCCAGCAGCTTAGGGGGGGGGAGGCCAATCAAGGGGGTGGAGCAGTTCTTC. It encodes CASSLGGGRPIKGVEQFF. This chain connects TRBV11-3 to TRBJ2-1; D might be TRBD2 (7 bases). The V gene's germline CDR1 is SGHNT and CDR2 YENEEA. CDR3 length: 18 amino acids. The germline V and J ends were trimmed by 1 base and 10 bases, with 26 bases remaining between them.

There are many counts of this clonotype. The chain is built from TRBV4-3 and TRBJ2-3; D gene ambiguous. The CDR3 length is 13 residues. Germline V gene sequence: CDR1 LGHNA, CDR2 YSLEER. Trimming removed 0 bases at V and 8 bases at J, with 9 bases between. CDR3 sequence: CASSQEVFRTQYF. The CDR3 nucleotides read TGCGCCAGCAGCCAAGAGGTCTTCCGTACGCAGTATTTT.

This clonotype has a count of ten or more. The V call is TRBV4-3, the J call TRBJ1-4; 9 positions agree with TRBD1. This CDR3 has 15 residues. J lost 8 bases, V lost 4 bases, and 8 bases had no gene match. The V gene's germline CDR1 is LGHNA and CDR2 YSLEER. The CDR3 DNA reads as TGCGCCAGCAGCCCTGGGGACAGGGTGTGGGAAAAACTGTTTTTT. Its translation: CASSPGDRVWEKLFF.

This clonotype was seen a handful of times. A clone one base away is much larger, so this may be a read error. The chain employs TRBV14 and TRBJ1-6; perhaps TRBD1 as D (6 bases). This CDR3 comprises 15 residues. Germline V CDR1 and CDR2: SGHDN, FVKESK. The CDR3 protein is CASSQEATGISPPHF. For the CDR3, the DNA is TGTGCCAGCAGCCAAGAAGCGACAGGAATTTCACCCCCCCACTTT.